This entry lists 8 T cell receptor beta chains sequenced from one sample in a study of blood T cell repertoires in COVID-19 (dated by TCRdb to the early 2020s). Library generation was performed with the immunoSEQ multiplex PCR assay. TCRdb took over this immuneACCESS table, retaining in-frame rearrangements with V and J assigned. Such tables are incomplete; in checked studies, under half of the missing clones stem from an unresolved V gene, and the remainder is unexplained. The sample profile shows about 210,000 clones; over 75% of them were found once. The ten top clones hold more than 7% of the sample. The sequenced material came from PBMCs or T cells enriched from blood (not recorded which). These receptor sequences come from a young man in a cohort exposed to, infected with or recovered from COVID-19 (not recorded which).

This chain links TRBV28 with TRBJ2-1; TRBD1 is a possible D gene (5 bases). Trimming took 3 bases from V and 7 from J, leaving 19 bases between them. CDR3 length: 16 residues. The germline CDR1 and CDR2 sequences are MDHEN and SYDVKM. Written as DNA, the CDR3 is TGTGCCAGCAGTTTCACGGGCAGGGAAGGAAGAAATGAGCAGTTCTTC. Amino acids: CASSFTGREGRNEQFF.

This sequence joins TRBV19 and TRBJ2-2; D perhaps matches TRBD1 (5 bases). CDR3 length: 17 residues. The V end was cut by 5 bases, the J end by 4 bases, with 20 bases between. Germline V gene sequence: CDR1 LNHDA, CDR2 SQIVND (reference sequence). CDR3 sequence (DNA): TGTGCCAGTAGTGCCCGCATACTAACAAGGGGCACCGGGGAGCTGTTTTTT. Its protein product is CASSARILTRGTGELFF.

CDR3 residues: CASSIDPVNTEAFF. CDR3 DNA: TGTGCCAGTAGTATAGATCCGGTGAACACTGAAGCTTTCTTT. V and J are TRBV19 and TRBJ1-1; no clear D. CDR3 size: 14 residues. V lost 0 bases and J lost 0, with 5 bases in between. In germline, CDR1 is LNHDA, CDR2 SQIVND (reference sequence). Full variable domain (remainder filled in from reference TRBV19 and TRBJ1-1): DGGITQSPKYLFRKEGQNVTLSCEQNLNHDAMYWYRQDPGQGLRLIYYSQIVNDFQKGDIAEGYSVSREKKESFPLTVTSAQKNPTAFYLCASSIDPVNTEAFFGQGTRLTVV.

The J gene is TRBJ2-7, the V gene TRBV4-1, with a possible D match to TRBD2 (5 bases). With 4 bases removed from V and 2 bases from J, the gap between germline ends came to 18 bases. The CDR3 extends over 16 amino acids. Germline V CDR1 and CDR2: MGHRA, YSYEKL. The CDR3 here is CASSPPPGFQAYEQYF. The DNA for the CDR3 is TGCGCCAGCAGCCCCCCGCCGGGGTTTCAGGCCTACGAGCAGTACTTC.

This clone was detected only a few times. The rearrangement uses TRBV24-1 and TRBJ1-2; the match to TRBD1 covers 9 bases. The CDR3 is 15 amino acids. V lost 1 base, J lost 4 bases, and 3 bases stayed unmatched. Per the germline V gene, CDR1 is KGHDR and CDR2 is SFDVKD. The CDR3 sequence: CATSDLKQGAYGYTF. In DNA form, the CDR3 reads TGTGCCACCAGTGATTTAAAACAGGGGGCCTATGGCTACACCTTC.

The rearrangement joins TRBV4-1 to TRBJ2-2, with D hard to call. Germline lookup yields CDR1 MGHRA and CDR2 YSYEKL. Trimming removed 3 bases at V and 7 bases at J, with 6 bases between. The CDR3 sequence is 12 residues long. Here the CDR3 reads CASSHPGGELFF. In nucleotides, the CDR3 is TGCGCCAGCAGCCACCCGGGCGGGGAGCTGTTTTTT.

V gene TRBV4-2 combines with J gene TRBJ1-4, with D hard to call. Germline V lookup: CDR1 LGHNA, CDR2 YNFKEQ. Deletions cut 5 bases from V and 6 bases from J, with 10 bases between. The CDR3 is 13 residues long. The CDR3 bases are TGTGCCAGCAGCGAAGGCGGTCATGAAAAACTGTTTTTT. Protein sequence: CASSEGGHEKLFF.

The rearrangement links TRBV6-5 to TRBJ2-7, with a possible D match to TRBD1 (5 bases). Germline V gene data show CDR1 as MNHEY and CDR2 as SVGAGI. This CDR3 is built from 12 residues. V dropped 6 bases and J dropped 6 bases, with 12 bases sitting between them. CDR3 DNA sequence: TGTGCCAGCAGACCCGACAGAGTCGAGCAGTACTTC. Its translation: CASRPDRVEQYF.